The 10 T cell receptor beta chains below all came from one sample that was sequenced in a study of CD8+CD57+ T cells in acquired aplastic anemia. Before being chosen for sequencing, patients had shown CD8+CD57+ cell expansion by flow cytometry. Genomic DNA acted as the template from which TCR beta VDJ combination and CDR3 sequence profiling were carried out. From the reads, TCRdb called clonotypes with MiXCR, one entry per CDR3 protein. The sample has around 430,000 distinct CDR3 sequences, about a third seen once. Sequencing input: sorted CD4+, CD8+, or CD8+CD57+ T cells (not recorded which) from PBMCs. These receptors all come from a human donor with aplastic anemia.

The CDR3 DNA is TGTGCCAGCAGCGACACTAGCGGGAGGCCTTTTCAGACCCAGTACTTC. This sequence encodes CASSDTSGRPFQTQYF. The chain links TRBV7-3 to TRBJ2-5, with TRBD2 identical over 12 bases. V was clipped by 5 bases and J by 6 bases; unmatched bases: 10. The CDR3 is 16 amino acids. Germline V gene sequence: CDR1 SGHTA, CDR2 FQGTGA.

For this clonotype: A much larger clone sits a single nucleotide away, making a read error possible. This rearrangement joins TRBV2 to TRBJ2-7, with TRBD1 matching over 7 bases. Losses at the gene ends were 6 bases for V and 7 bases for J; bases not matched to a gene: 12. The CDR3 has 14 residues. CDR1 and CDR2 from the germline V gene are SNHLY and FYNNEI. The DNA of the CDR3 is TGTGCCAGCAGGACCGCTTTGACAGGGACAGAGCAGTACTTC. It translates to CASRTALTGTEQYF.

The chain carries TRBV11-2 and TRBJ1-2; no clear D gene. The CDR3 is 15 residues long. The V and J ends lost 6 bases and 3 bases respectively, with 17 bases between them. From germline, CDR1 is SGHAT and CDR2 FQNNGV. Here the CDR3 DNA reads TGTGCCAGCAGTGCTCAACAGAATTGGGACTATGGCTACACCTTC. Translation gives CASSAQQNWDYGYTF.

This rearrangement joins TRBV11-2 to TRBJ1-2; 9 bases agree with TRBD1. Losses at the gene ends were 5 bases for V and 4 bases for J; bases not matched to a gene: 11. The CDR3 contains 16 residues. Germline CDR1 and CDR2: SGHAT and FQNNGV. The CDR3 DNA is TGTGCCAGCAGCCCCAGAGGAGGGGGACAGGGCTATGGCTACACCTTC. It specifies CASSPRGGGQGYGYTF.

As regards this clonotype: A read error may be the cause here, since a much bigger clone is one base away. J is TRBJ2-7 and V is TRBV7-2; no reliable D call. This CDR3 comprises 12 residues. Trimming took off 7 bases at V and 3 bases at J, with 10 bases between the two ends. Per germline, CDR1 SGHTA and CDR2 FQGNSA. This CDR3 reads CASIPQLYEQYF. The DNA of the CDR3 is TGTGCCAGCATCCCTCAACTCTACGAGCAGTACTTC.

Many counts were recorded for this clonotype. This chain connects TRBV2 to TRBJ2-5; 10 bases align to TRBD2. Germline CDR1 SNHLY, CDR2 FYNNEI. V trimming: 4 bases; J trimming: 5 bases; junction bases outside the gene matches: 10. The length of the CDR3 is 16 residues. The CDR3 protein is CASSGKAGGPRETQYF. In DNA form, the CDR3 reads TGTGCCAGCAGTGGTAAAGCGGGGGGGCCCAGGGAGACCCAGTACTTC.

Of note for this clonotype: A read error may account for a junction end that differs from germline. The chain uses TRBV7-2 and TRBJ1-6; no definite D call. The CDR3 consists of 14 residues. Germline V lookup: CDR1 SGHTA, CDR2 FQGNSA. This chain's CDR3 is CPSSLGPYNSPLHF. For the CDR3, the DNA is TGTCCCAGCAGCTTGGGCCCGTATAATTCACCCCTCCACTTT.

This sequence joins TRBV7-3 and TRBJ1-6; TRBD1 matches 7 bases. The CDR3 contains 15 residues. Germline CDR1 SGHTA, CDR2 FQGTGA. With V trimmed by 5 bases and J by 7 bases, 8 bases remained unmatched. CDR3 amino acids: CASSTGQAWNSPLHF. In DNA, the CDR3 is TGTGCCAGCAGCACAGGACAGGCCTGGAATTCACCCCTCCACTTT. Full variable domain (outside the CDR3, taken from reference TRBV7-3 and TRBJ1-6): GAGVSQTPSNKVTEKGKYVELRCDPISGHTALYWYRQSLGQGPEFLIYFQGTGAADDSGLPNDRFFAVRPEGSVSTLKIQRTERGDSAVYLCASSTGQAWNSPLHFGNGTRLTVT.

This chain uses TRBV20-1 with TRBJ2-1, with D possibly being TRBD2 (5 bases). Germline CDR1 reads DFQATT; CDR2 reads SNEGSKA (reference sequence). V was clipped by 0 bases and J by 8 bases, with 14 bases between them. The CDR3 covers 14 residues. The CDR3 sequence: CSARDLATVHEQFF. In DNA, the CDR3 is TGCAGTGCTAGAGACCTAGCTACTGTCCATGAGCAGTTCTTC.

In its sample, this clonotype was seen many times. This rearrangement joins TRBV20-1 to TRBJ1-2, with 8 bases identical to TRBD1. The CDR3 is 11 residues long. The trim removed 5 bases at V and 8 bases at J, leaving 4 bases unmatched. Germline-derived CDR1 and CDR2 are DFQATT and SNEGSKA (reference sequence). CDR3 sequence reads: CSAGDRIGYTF. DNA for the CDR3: TGCAGTGCTGGGGACAGGATAGGCTACACCTTC.